Presented here are 16 T cell receptor beta chains from one specimen sequenced in a study of T cell repertoires in cytomegalovirus infection. TCRdb reprocessed the reads via MiXCR and lists one record per CDR3 protein. The data contain a few hundred thousand distinct CDR3 sequences, around 15% of them singletons. The sample consisted of CD8+ T cells from PBMCs. The receptors derive from a human donor in good health (CMV status not recorded). Some clones in this sample may be carry-over from other donors' samples.

This clonotype has just a few counts. The chain recombines TRBV20-1 with TRBJ1-2; 8 bases agree with TRBD1. V gave up 2 bases and J gave up 4 bases; unmatched junction bases: 9. Germline V lookup: CDR1 DFQATT, CDR2 SNEGSKA (reference sequence). This CDR3 has 15 amino acids. CDR3: CSARHYAGGVYGYTF. The CDR3 DNA is TGCAGTGCTAGACATTACGCAGGGGGCGTCTATGGCTACACCTTC.

This sequence joins TRBV6-2 or TRBV6-3 and TRBJ2-1; no definite D call. Germline-derived CDR1 and CDR2 are MNHEY and SVGEGT. V was shortened by 0 bases and J by 2 bases, with 5 bases between the two germline ends. This CDR3 comprises 14 residues. CDR3 in amino acids: CASSYSPAYNEQFF. CDR3 in DNA: TGTGCCAGCAGTTACTCCCCTGCCTACAATGAGCAGTTCTTC.

This clonotype occurred a few times. This chain links TRBV20-1 with TRBJ2-7, with no clear D. Per the germline V gene, CDR1 is DFQATT and CDR2 is SNEGSKA (reference sequence). Trimming took off 1 base at V and 4 bases at J, with 14 bases between the two ends. The CDR3 has 14 amino acids. CDR3 region: CSARVDSIGYEQYF. The CDR3 nucleotides read TGCAGTGCTAGAGTTGATTCGATTGGGTACGAGCAGTACTTC.

This clonotype was picked up many times. The chain links TRBV12-3 or TRBV12-4 to TRBJ2-6; no reliable D call. The V end lost 10 bases, the J end lost 2 bases, and 9 bases lay between the germline ends. The CDR3 covers 13 residues. CDR3 residues: CAILRAGANVLTF. The CDR3 DNA reads as TGTGCCATCCTAAGGGCTGGGGCCAACGTCCTGACTTTC.

This clonotype was seen many times. The chain combines TRBV7-2 with TRBJ1-2; TRBD1 agrees at 7 bases. With V trimmed by 5 bases and J by 3 bases, 6 bases remained unmatched. This CDR3 has 14 amino acids. CDR1 SGHTA and CDR2 FQGNSA come from the germline V gene. The CDR3 bases are TGTGCCAGCAGCCCATACAGGGGAGACTATGGCTACACCTTC. Translated, it gives CASSPYRGDYGYTF. Looking up the rest from reference TRBV7-2 and TRBJ1-2 gives the full variable domain: GAGVSQSPSNKVTEKGKDVELRCDPISGHTALYWYRQSLGQGLEFLIYFQGNSAPDKSGLPSDRFSAERTGGSVSTLTIQRTQQEDSAVYLCASSPYRGDYGYTFGSGTRLTVV.

Only a few counts were recorded for this clonotype. This rearrangement joins TRBV20-1 to TRBJ2-1; 8 nucleotides line up with TRBD2. V was pared by 3 bases and J by 0 bases, with 7 bases of the junction left unmatched. CDR1 and CDR2 (germline): DFQATT, SNEGSKA (reference sequence). The CDR3 has 16 amino acids. This CDR3 reads CSASSGERTSYNEQFF. The CDR3 coding sequence is TGCAGTGCTAGTAGCGGGGAGCGAACCTCCTACAATGAGCAGTTCTTC.

The chain couples TRBV5-1 to TRBJ2-7, with D possibly TRBD1 on 7 matching bases. The CDR3 runs to 15 residues. CDR1 and CDR2 from the germline V gene are SGHRS and YFSETQ. The V end lost 6 bases, the J end lost 4 bases, and 20 bases lay between the germline ends. The chain's CDR3 is CASTSFGGGQYEQYF. The CDR3 DNA sequence: TGCGCCAGCACGAGTTTTGGAGGGGGCCAGTACGAGCAGTACTTC.

The chain is built from TRBV7-8 and TRBJ2-7; D gene unclear. Between the trimmed V and J ends, which lost 5 bases and 0 bases, there was a span of 8 bases. The CDR3 spans 13 residues. CDR1 and CDR2 (germline): SGHVS, FQNEAQ. This chain's CDR3 is CASSPETSYEQYF. The CDR3 DNA follows: TGTGCCAGCAGCCCTGAGACCTCCTACGAGCAGTACTTC. Supplemented by reference TRBV7-8 and TRBJ2-7, the full variable domain reads GAGVSQSPRYKVAKRGQDVALRCDPISGHVSLFWYQQALGQGPEFLTYFQNEAQLDKSGLPSDRFFAERPEGSVSTLKIQRTQQEDSAVYLCASSPETSYEQYFGPGTRLTVT.

At least ten counts were recorded for this clonotype. The chain has TRBV7-2 and TRBJ2-7; tentative D call: TRBD2 (5 bases). Germline lookup yields CDR1 SGHTA and CDR2 FQGNSA. The CDR3 runs to 15 residues. The germline V and J ends were trimmed by 0 bases and 7 bases, with 16 bases remaining between them. CDR3 nucleotide sequence: TGTGCCAGCAGCTTAGCGACTCTCAGCCGGGATGAGCAGTACTTC. Residues: CASSLATLSRDEQYF.

This clonotype was recorded a few times. The chain links TRBV4-1 to TRBJ2-2, with D tentatively TRBD1 (6 bases). The V and J ends lost 1 base and 1 base respectively, with 10 bases between them. Germline V gene data show CDR1 as MGHRA and CDR2 as YSYEKL. The CDR3 runs 16 residues. The CDR3 here is CASSQGGTQNTGELFF. In DNA, the CDR3 is TGCGCCAGCAGCCAAGGGGGGACACAGAACACCGGGGAGCTGTTTTTT.

This clonotype was counted a few times. The DNA for the CDR3 is TGTGCCAGCAGTTACGAATCGACAGGTTCAGAGGGTGAAGCTTTCTTT. It is translated as CASSYESTGSEGEAFF. V gene TRBV6-5 combines with J gene TRBJ1-1, with a tentative D call TRBD1 (6 bases). The V end lost 2 bases, the J end lost 7 bases, and 20 bases lay between the germline ends. The CDR3 has 16 residues. Germline CDR1 is MNHEY and CDR2 is SVGAGI.

The chain combines TRBV6-5 with TRBJ2-2, with D uncertain. Trimming stripped 5 bases from V and 8 bases from J, with 12 bases between. There are 13 residues in the CDR3. Germline CDR1 MNHEY, CDR2 SVGAGI. CDR3 sequence (DNA): TGTGCCAGCAGTCAACATAAGGCAGGGGAGCTGTTTTTT. The encoded protein is CASSQHKAGELFF.

This chain connects TRBV7-9 to TRBJ1-4; weak D call: TRBD1 (6 bases). The CDR3 is 16 amino acids. In germline, CDR1 is SEHNR, CDR2 FQNEAQ (reference sequence). V gave up 3 bases and J gave up 8 bases, with 19 bases separating them. The chain's CDR3 is CASSLPIQGIEEKLFF. As DNA, the CDR3 is TGTGCCAGCAGCTTGCCCATACAGGGAATAGAGGAAAAACTGTTTTTT.

The CDR3 loop reads CASSFRDRGRHGYTF. The CDR3 DNA reads TGTGCCAGCAGTTTCCGGGACAGGGGACGTCATGGCTACACCTTC. V usage is TRBV6-1 and J usage is TRBJ1-2, with 10 bases matching TRBD1. This CDR3 region has 15 residues. V was clipped by 5 bases and J by 6 bases; unmatched bases: 9. The V gene's germline CDR1 is MNHNS and CDR2 SASEGT.

In its sample, this clonotype was seen a few times. This CDR3 reads CAISNPETSGELFF. DNA of the CDR3: TGTGCCATCAGTAACCCAGAGACGTCCGGGGAGCTGTTTTTT. V is TRBV10-3 and J is TRBJ2-2; D is unclear. The CDR3 sequence is 14 residues long. CDR1 ENHRY and CDR2 SYGVKD come from the germline V gene. Trimming removed 5 bases from V and 6 bases from J, with 13 bases in between.

The chain couples TRBV4-2 to TRBJ2-7; TRBD2 is a possible D gene (7 bases). Germline loops: CDR1 LGHNA, CDR2 YNFKEQ. V lost 2 bases to trimming and J lost 1 base, with 21 bases between them. CDR3 length: 18 amino acids. Here the CDR3 DNA reads TGTGCCAGCAGCCAATGGTCGCCTACGCGGGGGCCTTCCTACGAGCAGTACTTC. Encoded protein: CASSQWSPTRGPSYEQYF.